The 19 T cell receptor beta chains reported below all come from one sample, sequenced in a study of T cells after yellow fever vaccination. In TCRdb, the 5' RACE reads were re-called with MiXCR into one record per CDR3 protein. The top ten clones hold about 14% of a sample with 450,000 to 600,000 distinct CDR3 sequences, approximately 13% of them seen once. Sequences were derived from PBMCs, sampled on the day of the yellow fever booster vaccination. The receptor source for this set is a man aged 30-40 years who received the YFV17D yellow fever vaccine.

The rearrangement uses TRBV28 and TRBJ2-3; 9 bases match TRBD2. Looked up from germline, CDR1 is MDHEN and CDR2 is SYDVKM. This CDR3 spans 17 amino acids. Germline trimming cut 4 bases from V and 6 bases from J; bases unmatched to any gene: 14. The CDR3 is CASSSRTSASYGDTQYF. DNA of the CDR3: TGTGCCAGCAGTTCTCGGACTAGCGCGTCCTATGGGGATACGCAGTATTTT.

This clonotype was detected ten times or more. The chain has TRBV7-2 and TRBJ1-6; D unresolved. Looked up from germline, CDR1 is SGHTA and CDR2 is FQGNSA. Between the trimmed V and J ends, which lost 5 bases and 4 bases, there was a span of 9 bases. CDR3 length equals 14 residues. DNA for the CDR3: TGTGCCAGCAGCACCACTGTTTATAATTCACCCCTCCACTTT. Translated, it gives CASSTTVYNSPLHF.

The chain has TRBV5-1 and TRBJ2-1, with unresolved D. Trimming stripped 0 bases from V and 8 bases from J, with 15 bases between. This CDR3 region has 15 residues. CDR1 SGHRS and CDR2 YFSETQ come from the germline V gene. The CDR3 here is CASSLGSYGVHEQFF. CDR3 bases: TGCGCCAGCAGCTTGGGGTCCTACGGAGTTCATGAGCAGTTCTTC.

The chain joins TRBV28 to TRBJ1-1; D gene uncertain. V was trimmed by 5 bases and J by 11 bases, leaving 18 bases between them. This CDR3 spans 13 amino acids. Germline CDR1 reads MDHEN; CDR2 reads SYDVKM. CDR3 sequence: CASSIPWTLWAFF. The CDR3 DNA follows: TGTGCCAGCAGTATTCCTTGGACGCTATGGGCTTTCTTT.

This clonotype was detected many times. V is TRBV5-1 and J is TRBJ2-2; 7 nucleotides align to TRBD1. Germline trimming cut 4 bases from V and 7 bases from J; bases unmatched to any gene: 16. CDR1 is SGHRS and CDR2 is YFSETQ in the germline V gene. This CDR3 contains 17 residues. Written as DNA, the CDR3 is TGCGCCAGCAGCCCGAACGGACAGGACGGCTTCGGCGGGGAGCTGTTTTTT. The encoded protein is CASSPNGQDGFGGELFF.

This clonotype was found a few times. CDR3 loop: CASSADHKQYF. Written as DNA, the CDR3 is TGTGCCAGCAGTGCGGACCACAAGCAGTACTTC. The rearrangement uses TRBV5-5 and TRBJ2-7; D gene uncertain. CDR3 length: 11 amino acids. Germline CDR1 SGHKS, CDR2 YYEKEE (reference sequence). Trimming took 5 bases from V and 8 from J, leaving 11 bases between them.

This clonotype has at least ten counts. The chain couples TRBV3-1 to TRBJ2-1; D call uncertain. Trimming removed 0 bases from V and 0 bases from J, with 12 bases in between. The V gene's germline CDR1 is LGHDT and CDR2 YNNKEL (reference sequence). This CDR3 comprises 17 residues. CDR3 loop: CASSQDPRKSSYNEQFF. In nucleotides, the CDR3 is TGTGCCAGCAGCCAAGATCCCAGAAAGAGCTCCTACAATGAGCAGTTCTTC.

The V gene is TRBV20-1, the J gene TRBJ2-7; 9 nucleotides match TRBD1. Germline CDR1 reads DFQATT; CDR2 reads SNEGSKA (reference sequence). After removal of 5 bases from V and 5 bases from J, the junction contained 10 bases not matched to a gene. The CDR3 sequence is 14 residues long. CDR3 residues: CSALRGTGYHEQYF. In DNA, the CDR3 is TGCAGTGCTTTGAGGGGGACAGGGTACCACGAGCAGTACTTC.

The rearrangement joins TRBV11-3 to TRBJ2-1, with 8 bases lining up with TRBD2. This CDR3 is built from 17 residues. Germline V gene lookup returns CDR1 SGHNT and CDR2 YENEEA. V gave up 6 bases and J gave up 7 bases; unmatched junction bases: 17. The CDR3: CASSSGGGTSMSNEQFF. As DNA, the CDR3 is TGTGCCAGCAGTTCGGGGGGTGGGACTAGTATGTCAAATGAGCAGTTCTTC. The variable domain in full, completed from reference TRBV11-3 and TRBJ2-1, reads EAGVVQSPRYKIIEKKQPVAFWCNPISGHNTLYWYLQNLGQGPELLIRYENEEAVDDSQLPKDRFSAERLKGVDSTLKIQPAELGDSAVYLCASSSGGGTSMSNEQFFGPGTRLTVL.

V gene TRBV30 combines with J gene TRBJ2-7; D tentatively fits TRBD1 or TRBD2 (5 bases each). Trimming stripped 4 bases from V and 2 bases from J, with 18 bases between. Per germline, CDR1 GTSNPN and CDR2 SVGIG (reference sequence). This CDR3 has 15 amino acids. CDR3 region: CAWIPPGRGAYEQYF. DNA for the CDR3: TGTGCCTGGATCCCTCCGGGACGGGGAGCCTACGAGCAGTACTTC.

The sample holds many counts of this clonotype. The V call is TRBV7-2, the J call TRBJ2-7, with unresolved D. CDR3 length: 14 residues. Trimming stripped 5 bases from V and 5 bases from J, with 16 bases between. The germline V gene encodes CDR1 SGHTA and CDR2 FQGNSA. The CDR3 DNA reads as TGTGCCAGCAGCGCCGGACCCCAGCAGGACGAGCAGTACTTC. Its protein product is CASSAGPQQDEQYF.

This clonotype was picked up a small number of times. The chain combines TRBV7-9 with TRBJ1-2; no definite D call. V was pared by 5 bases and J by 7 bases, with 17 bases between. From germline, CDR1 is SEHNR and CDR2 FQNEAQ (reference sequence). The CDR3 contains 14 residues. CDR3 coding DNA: TGTGCCAGCAGCGCTGACTGGGAGGGTGGTGGCTACACCTTC. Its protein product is CASSADWEGGGYTF.

CDR3 region: CASSYYTNTGELFF. In nucleotides, the CDR3 is TGTGCCAGCAGCTACTACACGAACACCGGGGAGCTGTTTTTT. J is TRBJ2-2 and V is TRBV7-2; D call uncertain. The CDR3 spans 14 residues. Germline CDR1 is SGHTA and CDR2 is FQGNSA. Trimming cost V 4 bases and J 0 bases, with 6 bases left between them.

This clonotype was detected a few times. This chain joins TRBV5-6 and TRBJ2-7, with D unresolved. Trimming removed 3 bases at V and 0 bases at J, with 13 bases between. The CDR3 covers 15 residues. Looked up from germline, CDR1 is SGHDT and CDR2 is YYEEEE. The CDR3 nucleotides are TGTGCCAGCAGCTACCCCCGTTGGGACTCCTACGAGCAGTACTTC. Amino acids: CASSYPRWDSYEQYF. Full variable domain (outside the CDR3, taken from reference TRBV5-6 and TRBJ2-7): DAGVTQSPTHLIKTRGQQVTLRCSPKSGHDTVSWYQQALGQGPQFIFQYYEEEERQRGNFPDRFSGHQFPNYSSELNVNALLLGDSALYLCASSYPRWDSYEQYFGPGTRLTVT.

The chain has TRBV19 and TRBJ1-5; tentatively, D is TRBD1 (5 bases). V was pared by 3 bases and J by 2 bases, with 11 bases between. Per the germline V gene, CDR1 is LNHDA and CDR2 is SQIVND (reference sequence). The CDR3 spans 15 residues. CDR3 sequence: CASSIEPGRNQPQHF. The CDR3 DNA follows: TGTGCCAGTAGTATCGAGCCAGGGCGCAATCAGCCCCAGCATTTT.

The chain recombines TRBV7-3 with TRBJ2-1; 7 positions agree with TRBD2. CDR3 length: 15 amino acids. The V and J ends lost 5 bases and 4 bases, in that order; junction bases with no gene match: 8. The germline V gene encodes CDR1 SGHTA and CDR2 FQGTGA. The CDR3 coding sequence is TGTGCCAGCAGCCCAGGCAGCGGGATTTACAATGAGCAGTTCTTC. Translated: CASSPGSGIYNEQFF.

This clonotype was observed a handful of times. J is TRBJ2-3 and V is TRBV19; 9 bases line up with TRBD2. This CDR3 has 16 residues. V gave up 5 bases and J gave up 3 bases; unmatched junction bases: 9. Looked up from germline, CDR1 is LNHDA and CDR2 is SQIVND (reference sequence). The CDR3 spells CASSGEREDGTDTQYF. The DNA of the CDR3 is TGTGCCAGTAGTGGAGAGCGGGAGGATGGAACAGATACGCAGTATTTT.

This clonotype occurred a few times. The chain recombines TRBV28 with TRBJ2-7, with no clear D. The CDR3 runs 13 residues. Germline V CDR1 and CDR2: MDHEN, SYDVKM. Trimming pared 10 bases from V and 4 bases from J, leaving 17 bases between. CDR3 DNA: TGTGCCACCAGCGTTGACCTTGATTACGAGCAGTACTTC. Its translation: CATSVDLDYEQYF.

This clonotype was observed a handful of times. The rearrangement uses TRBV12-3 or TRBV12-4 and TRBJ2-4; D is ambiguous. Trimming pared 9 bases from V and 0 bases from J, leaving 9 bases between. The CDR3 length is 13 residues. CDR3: CASRALAKNIQYF. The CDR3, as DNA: TGTGCCAGTCGCGCGCTAGCCAAAAACATTCAGTACTTC.